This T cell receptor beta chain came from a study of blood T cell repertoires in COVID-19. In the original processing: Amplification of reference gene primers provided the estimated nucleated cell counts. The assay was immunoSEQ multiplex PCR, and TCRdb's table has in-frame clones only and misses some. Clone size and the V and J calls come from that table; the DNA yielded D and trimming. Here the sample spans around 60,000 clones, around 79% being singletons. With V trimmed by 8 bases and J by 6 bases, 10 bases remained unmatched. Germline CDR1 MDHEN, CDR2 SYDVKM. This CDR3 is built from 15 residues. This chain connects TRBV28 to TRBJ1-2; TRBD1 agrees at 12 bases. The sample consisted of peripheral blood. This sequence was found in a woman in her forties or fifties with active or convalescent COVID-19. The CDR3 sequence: CASSNGGQGAHGYTF. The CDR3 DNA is TGTGCCAGCTCCAACGGGGGACAGGGGGCGCATGGCTACACCTTC.